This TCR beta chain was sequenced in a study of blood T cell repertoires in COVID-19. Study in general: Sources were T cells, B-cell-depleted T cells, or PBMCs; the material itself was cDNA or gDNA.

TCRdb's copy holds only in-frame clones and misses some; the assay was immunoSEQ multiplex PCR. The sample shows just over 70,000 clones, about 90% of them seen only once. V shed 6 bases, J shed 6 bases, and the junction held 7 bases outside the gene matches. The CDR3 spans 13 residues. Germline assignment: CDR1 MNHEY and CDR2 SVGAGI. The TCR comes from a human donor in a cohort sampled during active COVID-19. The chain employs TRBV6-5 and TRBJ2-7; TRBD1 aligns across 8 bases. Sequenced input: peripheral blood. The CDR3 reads CASSNLDRGEQYF. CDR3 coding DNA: TGTGCCAGCAGCAACTTAGACAGGGGCGAGCAGTACTTC.